The 22 T cell receptor beta chains in this list originate from one sample, sequenced in a study of cytomegalovirus exposure and HLA in healthy donors (dated by TCRdb to about 2017). The library relied on the immunoSEQ multiplex PCR assay. A mixture of 60 forward primers for TCR Vbeta segments and 13 reverse primers for TCR Jbeta segments was used in the multiplex PCR. Held by TCRdb, this immuneACCESS table contains in-frame sequences only and omits some clones. Under half of the omission traces to an unresolved V gene where checked; the cause of the rest is unknown. The sample's clone listing holds just over 150,000 clones. The ten largest clones add up to over 1% of the sample. Specimen: PBMCs. The receptors stem from a woman in her sixties in good health and CMV-seronegative.

V gene TRBV18 combines with J gene TRBJ1-4; TRBD1 is a possible D gene (5 bases). The germline gives CDR1 KGHSH, CDR2 LQKENI. V shed 3 bases and J shed 4 bases, with 6 bases lying between them. This CDR3 comprises 13 residues. The CDR3 bases are TGTGCCAGCTCACCGGGACTTAATGAAAAACTGTTTTTT. Residues: CASSPGLNEKLFF.

The chain couples TRBV9 to TRBJ2-1; D unresolved. Germline lookup yields CDR1 SGDLS and CDR2 YYNGEE. This CDR3 has 15 residues. Trimming stripped 1 base from V and 0 bases from J, with 8 bases between. The CDR3 reads CASSVMASSYNEQFF. In DNA form, the CDR3 reads TGTGCCAGCAGCGTAATGGCTAGCTCCTACAATGAGCAGTTCTTC.

The rearrangement joins TRBV6-5 to TRBJ2-5; D not certain. This CDR3 has 12 amino acids. Germline loops: CDR1 MNHEY, CDR2 SVGAGI. Trimming removed 8 bases from V and 1 base from J, with 8 bases in between. The DNA for the CDR3 is TGTGCCAGCCGACAAACCCAAGAGACCCAGTACTTC. Translated: CASRQTQETQYF.

The CDR3 region has the DNA TGTGCCAGCAGCCAAACTAGCGGAGGGGGATACGAGCAGTACTTC. Protein product: CASSQTSGGGYEQYF. The V gene is TRBV6-5, the J gene TRBJ2-7; TRBD2 matches at 8 bases. CDR3 length equals 15 residues. The V gene's germline CDR1 is MNHEY and CDR2 SVGAGI. The junction had 11 bases not matched to a gene; V was cut back by 6 bases and J by 4 bases.

The chain couples TRBV13 to TRBJ1-5, with 9 nucleotides matching TRBD1. Trimming cost V 5 bases and J 2 bases; bases outside gene matches: 4. The germline V gene has CDR1 PRHDT and CDR2 FYEKMQ (reference sequence). CDR3 length equals 15 residues. CDR3 amino acids: CASSPGQGRNQPQHF. CDR3 DNA sequence: TGTGCCAGCAGCCCCGGACAGGGGCGCAATCAGCCCCAGCATTTT.

This chain joins TRBV5-4 and TRBJ2-7; D is unresolved. CDR1 is SGHNT and CDR2 is YYREEE in the germline V gene (reference sequence). Trimming removed 4 bases at V and 3 bases at J, with 14 bases between. The CDR3 consists of 14 residues. As DNA, the CDR3 is TGTGCCAGCAGCCGCAGTGCAGGCGACTACGAGCAGTACTTC. Translating gives CASSRSAGDYEQYF.

This chain joins TRBV6-5 and TRBJ1-5; the D gene is possibly TRBD1 (5 bases). The CDR3 totals 14 residues. Germline CDR1 reads MNHEY; CDR2 reads SVGAGI. V was shortened by 2 bases and J by 4 bases, with 9 bases between the two germline ends. The CDR3 region has the DNA TGTGCCAGCAGTTACCTCGACAGTAATCAGCCCCAGCATTTT. Translation gives CASSYLDSNQPQHF.

V gene TRBV6-5 combines with J gene TRBJ2-5; 8 bases are a match to TRBD2. The CDR3 totals 14 residues. Germline lookup yields CDR1 MNHEY and CDR2 SVGAGI. Trimming cost V 5 bases and J 3 bases; bases outside gene matches: 5. This CDR3 is CASSSGSAEETQYF. The CDR3 nucleotides read TGTGCCAGCAGTAGCGGGAGCGCCGAAGAGACCCAGTACTTC.

The CDR3 DNA reads TGTGCCATCAGGTCCGGGACAGGGGGCGGCAAAGCTAAAGAGACCCAGTACTTC. Its protein is CAIRSGTGGGKAKETQYF. The chain links TRBV10-3 to TRBJ2-5; TRBD1 aligns across 12 bases. In germline, CDR1 is ENHRY, CDR2 SYGVKD. CDR3 length equals 18 residues. V trimming: 6 bases; J trimming: 3 bases; junction bases outside the gene matches: 14.

The chain combines TRBV9 with TRBJ1-3; D is undetermined. This CDR3 has 16 amino acids. Trimming removed 0 bases from V and 4 bases from J, with 14 bases in between. The V gene's germline CDR1 is SGDLS and CDR2 YYNGEE. The DNA for the CDR3 is TGTGCCAGCAGCGTAGATGACGGGGAGACCGGAAACACCATATATTTT. Translated, it gives CASSVDDGETGNTIYF.

This chain joins TRBV2 and TRBJ2-4; 9 nucleotides match TRBD2. The CDR3 is 14 residues long. Germline assignment: CDR1 SNHLY and CDR2 FYNNEI. J lost 7 bases, V lost 8 bases, and 9 bases had no gene match. The CDR3 here is CASVKSGGWNIQYF. In DNA form, the CDR3 reads TGTGCCAGCGTCAAGAGCGGGGGGTGGAACATTCAGTACTTC. Combining the CDR3 with reference TRBV2 and TRBJ2-4 gives the whole variable domain EPEVTQTPSHQVTQMGQEVILRCVPISNHLYFYWYRQILGQKVEFLVSFYNNEISEKSEIFDDQFSVERPDGSNFTLKIRSTKLEDSAMYFCASVKSGGWNIQYFGAGTRLSVL.

The gene calls are TRBV6-1 and TRBJ1-1, with TRBD1 matching over 7 bases. V lost 6 bases to trimming and J lost 5 bases; unmatched junction nucleotides: 9. In germline, CDR1 is MNHNS, CDR2 SASEGT. The CDR3 consists of 14 residues. The chain's CDR3 is CASSLTGVGTEAFF. CDR3 sequence (DNA): TGTGCCAGCAGCCTTACAGGGGTCGGAACTGAAGCTTTCTTT.

CDR3 sequence (DNA): TGCAGCGTTGCCCTCAGGACAGGGAGAACTGAAGCTTTCTTT. Protein: CSVALRTGRTEAFF. The gene calls are TRBV29-1 and TRBJ1-1; TRBD1 matches 8 bases. The ends lost 4 bases at V and 5 bases at J; junction bases unmatched: 9. Germline CDR1 is SQVTM and CDR2 is ANQGSEA. There are 14 residues in the CDR3.

The CDR3 loop is CASSFSGQGEKLFF. DNA of the CDR3: TGTGCCAGCAGCTTCTCAGGGCAGGGTGAAAAACTGTTTTTT. The chain employs TRBV7-2 and TRBJ1-4; TRBD1 might be the D (5 bases). The V end lost 3 bases, the J end lost 7 bases, and 12 bases lay between the germline ends. CDR1 is SGHTA and CDR2 is FQGNSA in the germline V gene. The CDR3 consists of 14 residues.

This chain uses TRBV18 with TRBJ1-1; D is unresolved. Germline V CDR1 and CDR2: KGHSH, LQKENI. CDR3 length: 16 amino acids. V lost 2 bases and J lost 1, with 14 bases in between. CDR3 in DNA: TGTGCCAGCTCACCAGAGGGAAGGGCCAAGAACACTGAAGCTTTCTTT. Encoded protein: CASSPEGRAKNTEAFF. Full variable domain (remainder filled in from reference TRBV18 and TRBJ1-1): NAGVMQNPRHLVRRRGQEARLRCSPMKGHSHVYWYRQLPEEGLKFMVYLQKENIIDESGMPKERFSAEFPKEGPSILRIQQVVRGDSAAYFCASSPEGRAKNTEAFFGQGTRLTVV.

The chain is built from TRBV6-1 and TRBJ2-3; no clear D. The germline gives CDR1 MNHNS, CDR2 SASEGT. The CDR3 is made up of 13 amino acids. V was clipped by 8 bases and J by 1 base, with 10 bases between them. The CDR3 DNA sequence: TGTGCCAGCGGGCCCCACCGCACAGATACGCAGTATTTT. Its translation: CASGPHRTDTQYF.

Measured by frequency, this clone is medium-sized (0.01 to 0.1%). The chain combines TRBV6-1 with TRBJ2-7; 7 bases align to TRBD1. Trimming removed 6 bases from V and 2 bases from J; junction bases left unmatched: 7. This CDR3 region has 14 residues. Germline V gene sequence: CDR1 MNHNS, CDR2 SASEGT. The CDR3 region is CASSFGTAAYEQYF. The CDR3 nucleotides are TGTGCCAGCAGCTTTGGGACAGCAGCCTACGAGCAGTACTTC.

This chain uses TRBV9 with TRBJ1-5, with 9 positions matching TRBD1. The germline V gene encodes CDR1 SGDLS and CDR2 YYNGEE. CDR3 length equals 15 residues. J was trimmed by 6 bases and V by 2 bases; bases with no gene match: 6. CDR3 coding DNA: TGTGCCAGCAGCGTCGGGACAGGGAATCTTCAGCCCCAGCATTTT. Its translation: CASSVGTGNLQPQHF.

This chain joins TRBV5-1 and TRBJ2-3; 12 nucleotides align to TRBD2. V lost 0 bases and J lost 5; bases outside the gene matches: 1. Germline V CDR1 and CDR2: SGHRS, YFSETQ. The CDR3 has 15 residues. CDR3 sequence reads: CASSLGLAGEDTQYF. The CDR3 nucleotides are TGCGCCAGCAGCTTGGGACTAGCGGGGGAAGATACGCAGTATTTT.

The chain is built from TRBV18 and TRBJ2-7, with D uncertain. Per germline, CDR1 KGHSH and CDR2 LQKENI. The CDR3 is 14 amino acids. Between the trimmed V and J ends, which lost 6 bases and 7 bases, there was a span of 19 bases. The CDR3 protein is CASSQPGSLREQYF. The CDR3 nucleotides are TGTGCCAGCTCTCAACCTGGCAGTTTGAGGGAGCAGTACTTC. The variable domain in full, completed from reference TRBV18 and TRBJ2-7, reads NAGVMQNPRHLVRRRGQEARLRCSPMKGHSHVYWYRQLPEEGLKFMVYLQKENIIDESGMPKERFSAEFPKEGPSILRIQQVVRGDSAAYFCASSQPGSLREQYFGPGTRLTVT.

The V and J genes are TRBV7-2 and TRBJ1-6, with D possibly TRBD1 on 6 matching bases. The CDR3 runs to 15 residues. CDR1 and CDR2 from the germline V gene are SGHTA and FQGNSA. V lost 6 bases, J lost 4 bases, and 13 bases lay in between. The CDR3 DNA is TGTGCCAGCAGTACGGACAGAGGTTATAATTCACCCCTCCACTTT. This gives the protein CASSTDRGYNSPLHF.

The chain is built from TRBV11-2 and TRBJ2-3; 12 bases are a match to TRBD2. This CDR3 is 15 amino acids long. Per germline, CDR1 SGHAT and CDR2 FQNNGV. The V segment lost 4 bases and the J segment 4 bases; nucleotides outside the gene matches: 3. The DNA for the CDR3 is TGTGCCAGCAGCTCGCTAGCGGGGGGGCCAGATACGCAGTATTTT. It specifies CASSSLAGGPDTQYF.